The present TCR beta chain was sequenced within a study of memory CD4+ T cells and cytomegalovirus serostatus. Trimming cost V 2 bases and J 7 bases, with 6 bases left between them. The V gene's germline CDR1 is LNHDA and CDR2 SQIVND (reference sequence). This CDR3 comprises 12 residues. The sort gate was single viable CD3+CD4+CD8-CD45RO+ cells for memory CD4+ T cells. Produced via immunoSEQ multiplex PCR; TCRdb's table is partial and in-frame only. This table holds about 43,000 clones, around 77% found once. The sequenced sample consisted of memory CD4+ T cells from blood. This clonotype was obtained from an adult in good health and CMV-seronegative. The chain combines TRBV19 with TRBJ2-1; no definite D call. The CDR3 DNA sequence: TGTGCCAGTAGTATAACCTTAAATGAGCAGTTCTTC. Amino acids: CASSITLNEQFF.